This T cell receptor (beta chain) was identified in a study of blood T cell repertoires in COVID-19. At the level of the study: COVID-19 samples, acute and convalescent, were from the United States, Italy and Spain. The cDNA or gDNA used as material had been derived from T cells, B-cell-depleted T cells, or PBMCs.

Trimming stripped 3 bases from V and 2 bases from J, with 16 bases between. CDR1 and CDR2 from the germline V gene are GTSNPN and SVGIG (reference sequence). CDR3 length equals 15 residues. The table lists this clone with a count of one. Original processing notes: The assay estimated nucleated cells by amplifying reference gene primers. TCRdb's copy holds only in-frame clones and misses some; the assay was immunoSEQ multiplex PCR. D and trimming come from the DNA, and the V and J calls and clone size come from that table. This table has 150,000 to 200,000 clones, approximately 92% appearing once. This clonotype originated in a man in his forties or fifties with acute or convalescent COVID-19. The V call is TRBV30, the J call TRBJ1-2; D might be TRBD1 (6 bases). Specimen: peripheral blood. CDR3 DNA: TGTGCCTGGAGGGATCAAGACAGGCTAAACTATGGCTACACCTTC. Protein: CAWRDQDRLNYGYTF.